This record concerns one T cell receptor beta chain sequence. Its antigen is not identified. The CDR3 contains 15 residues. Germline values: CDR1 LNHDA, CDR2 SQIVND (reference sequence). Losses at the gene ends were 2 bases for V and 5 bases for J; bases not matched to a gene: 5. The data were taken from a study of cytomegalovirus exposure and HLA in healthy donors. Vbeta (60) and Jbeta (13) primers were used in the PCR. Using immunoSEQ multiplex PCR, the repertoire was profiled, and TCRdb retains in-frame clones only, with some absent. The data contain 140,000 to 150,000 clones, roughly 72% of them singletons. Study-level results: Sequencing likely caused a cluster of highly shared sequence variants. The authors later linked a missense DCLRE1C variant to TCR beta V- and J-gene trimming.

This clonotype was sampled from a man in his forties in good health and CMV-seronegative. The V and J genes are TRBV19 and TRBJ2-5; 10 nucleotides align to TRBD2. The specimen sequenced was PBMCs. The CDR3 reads CASSIFLAGAETQYF. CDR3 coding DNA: TGTGCCAGTAGTATATTCCTAGCGGGAGCTGAGACCCAGTACTTC.